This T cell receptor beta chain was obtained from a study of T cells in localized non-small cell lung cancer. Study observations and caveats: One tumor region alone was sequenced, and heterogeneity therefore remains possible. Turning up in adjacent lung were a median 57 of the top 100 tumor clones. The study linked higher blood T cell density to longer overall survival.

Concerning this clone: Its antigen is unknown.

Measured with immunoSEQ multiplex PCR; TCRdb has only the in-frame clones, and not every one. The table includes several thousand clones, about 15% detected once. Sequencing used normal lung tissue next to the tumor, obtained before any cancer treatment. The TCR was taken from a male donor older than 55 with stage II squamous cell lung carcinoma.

The CDR3 is CASSRLAGEAGELFF. The CDR3 nucleotides are TGTGCCAGCAGTCGACTAGCGGGGGAGGCCGGGGAGCTGTTTTTT. The chain has TRBV6-8 and TRBJ2-2; 12 nucleotides agree with TRBD2. V shed 5 bases and J 6 bases; nucleotides not matched to a gene: 4. Per the germline V gene, CDR1 is MNHGY and CDR2 is SAAAGT. The CDR3 covers 15 residues.